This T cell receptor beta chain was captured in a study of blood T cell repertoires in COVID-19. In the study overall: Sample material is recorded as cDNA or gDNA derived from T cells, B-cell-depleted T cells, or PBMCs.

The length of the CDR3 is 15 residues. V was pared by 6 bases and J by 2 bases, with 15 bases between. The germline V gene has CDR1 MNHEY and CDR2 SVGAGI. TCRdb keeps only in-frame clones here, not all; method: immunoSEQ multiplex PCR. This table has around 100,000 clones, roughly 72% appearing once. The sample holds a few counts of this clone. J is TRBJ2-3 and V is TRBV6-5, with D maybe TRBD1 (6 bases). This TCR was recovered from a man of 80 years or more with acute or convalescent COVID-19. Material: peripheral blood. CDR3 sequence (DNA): TGTGCCAGCAGGACAGGAGGCTTGATCACAGATACGCAGTATTTT. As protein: CASRTGGLITDTQYF.